This TCR beta chain was captured in a study of cytomegalovirus exposure and HLA in healthy donors. Study observations and caveats: In an earlier analysis, productive rearrangement rates for most beta V segments clustered near 87% or 30%.

With V trimmed by 3 bases and J by 4 bases, 11 bases remained unmatched. The CDR3 contains 17 residues. Germline CDR1 is SGHVS and CDR2 is FNYEAQ. Researchers ran the PCR with 60 Vbeta and 13 Jbeta primers. The protocol was immunoSEQ multiplex PCR, while the TCRdb copy is restricted to in-frame clones and leaves out a portion. The sample carries some 170,000 clones, around four fifths recorded once. Concerning this clone itself: Its antigen is not identified.

The chain joins TRBV7-6 to TRBJ2-1, with 8 nucleotides matching TRBD2. Material for sequencing was PBMCs. The clonotype comes from a man in his late teens or twenties in good health and CMV-seropositive. The CDR3: CASSLGLVGGRYNEQFF. CDR3 DNA: TGTGCCAGCAGCTTGGGACTAGTGGGGGGTCGGTACAATGAGCAGTTCTTC.